This T cell receptor (beta chain) was recorded in a study of T cells in Graves' hyperthyroidism and ophthalmopathy. CDR3 length equals 14 residues. The ends were cut back, 1 base at V and 4 bases at J, with 10 bases in the middle. The germline CDR1 and CDR2 sequences are SGHAT and FQDESV (reference sequence). RNA transcripts provided the source from which TCR beta CDR3 regions were amplified. HTBI primers were employed in a first-round RT-PCR of the TCR CDR3. One entry per CDR3 protein, called by TCRdb with MiXCR from the multiplex PCR reads. The sample holds about 360,000 distinct CDR3 sequences, approximately 25% seen once. Diagnoses rested on clinical symptoms, serum thyroxine and TRAb, thyroid ultrasound and orbital computed tomography. The PBMCs were sourced from fresh peripheral blood (approximately 9 ml). Points from the study as a whole: It was a median approximately six months before onset that the model predicted ophthalmopathy. Among clonotypes expanded in thyroid above 0.001, most were also found in blood.

Comment on this clonotype: What it binds is not known.

This TCR derives from a man aged 45 to 65 with Graves' hyperthyroidism. This chain joins TRBV11-1 and TRBJ1-2, with unresolved D. The sequencing sample was made of blood. The CDR3 protein is CASSLVELSYGYTF. CDR3 nucleotide sequence: TGTGCCAGCAGCTTAGTTGAGTTAAGCTATGGCTACACCTTC.